The following is a TCR beta chain sequence with its context. TCRdb keeps only in-frame clones here, not all; method: immunoSEQ multiplex PCR. The table lists 60,000 to 90,000 clones, about nine tenths of them singletons. Germline values: CDR1 MDHEN, CDR2 SYDVKM. J gave up 1 base and V 2 bases, and 5 bases lay outside the gene matches. The CDR3 length is 16 residues. These data are taken from a study of blood T cell repertoires in COVID-19. This receptor was obtained from a woman of 80 years or more with acute or convalescent COVID-19. Sequencing used peripheral blood. This chain connects TRBV28 to TRBJ1-3; 7 bases are shared with TRBD1. The CDR3 sequence is CASSLTQGVSGNTIYF. CDR3 sequence (DNA): TGTGCCAGCAGTTTAACGCAGGGGGTATCTGGAAACACCATATATTTT.